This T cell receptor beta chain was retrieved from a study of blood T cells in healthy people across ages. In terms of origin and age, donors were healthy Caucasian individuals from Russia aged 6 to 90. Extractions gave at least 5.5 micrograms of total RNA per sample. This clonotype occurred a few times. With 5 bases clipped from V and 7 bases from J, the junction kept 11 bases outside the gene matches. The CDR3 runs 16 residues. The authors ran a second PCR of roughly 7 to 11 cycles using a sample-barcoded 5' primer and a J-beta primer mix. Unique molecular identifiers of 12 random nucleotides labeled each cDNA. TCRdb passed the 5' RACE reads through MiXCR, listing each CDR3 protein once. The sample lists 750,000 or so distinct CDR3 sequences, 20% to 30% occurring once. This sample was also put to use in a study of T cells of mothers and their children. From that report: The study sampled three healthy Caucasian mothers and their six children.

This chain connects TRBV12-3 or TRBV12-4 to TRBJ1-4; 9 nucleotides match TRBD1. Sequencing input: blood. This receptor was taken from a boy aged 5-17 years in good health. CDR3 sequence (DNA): TGTGCCAGCAGTCCGAACACAGGGGGCAGTGGTGAAAAACTGTTTTTT. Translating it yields CASSPNTGGSGEKLFF.